This T cell receptor (beta chain) was captured in a study of shared clonotypes between healthy human individuals. The study's findings and limits: What naive subsets generally showed was a larger estimated richness than memory subsets showed.

A note on this clone: Its matching antigen is unknown.

The CDR3 is 17 amino acids. Germline CDR1 SGHAT, CDR2 FQNNGV. Unmatched junction bases numbered 11, after V lost 3 bases and J lost 2 bases. In the original workflow: There were no quality scores in the junction-only immunoSEQ sequences, so filtering differed. Profiling relied on immunoSEQ multiplex PCR, and the TCRdb table lists in-frame clones only, not all of them. V and J calls and clone size are copied from that table; D and trimming were computed from the DNA. The sample lists 2 million to 2.5 million clones, approximately 93% occurring once. Sequencing was done on a sample of naive CD4+ T cells from PBMCs. As for subset: CD45RA+ positively selected. The V and J genes are TRBV11-2 and TRBJ2-7, with TRBD1 matching 9 bases. This receptor was taken from a man between 18 and 29 years old in good health. Some clones in this sample may be carry-over from other donors' samples. The CDR3 region has the DNA TGTGCCAGCAGCTTTTTTACCGGGACAGGGACCCCCTACGAGCAGTACTTC. Translated: CASSFFTGTGTPYEQYF.